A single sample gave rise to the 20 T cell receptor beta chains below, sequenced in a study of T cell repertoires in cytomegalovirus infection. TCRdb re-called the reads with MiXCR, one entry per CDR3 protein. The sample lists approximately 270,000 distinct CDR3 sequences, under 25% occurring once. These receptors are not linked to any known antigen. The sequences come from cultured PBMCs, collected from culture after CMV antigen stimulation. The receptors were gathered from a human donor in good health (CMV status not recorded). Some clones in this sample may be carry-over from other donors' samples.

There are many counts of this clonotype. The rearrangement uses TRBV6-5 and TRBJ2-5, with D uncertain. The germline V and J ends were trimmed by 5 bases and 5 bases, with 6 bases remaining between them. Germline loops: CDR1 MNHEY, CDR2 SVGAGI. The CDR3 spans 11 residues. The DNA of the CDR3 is TGTGCCAGCAGTCGTCTGGAGACCCAGTACTTC. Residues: CASSRLETQYF.

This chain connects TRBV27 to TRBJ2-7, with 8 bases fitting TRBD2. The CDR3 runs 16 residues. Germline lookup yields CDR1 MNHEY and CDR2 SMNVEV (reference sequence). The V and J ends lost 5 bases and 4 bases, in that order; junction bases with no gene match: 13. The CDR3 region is CASSPIAAGEVYEQYV. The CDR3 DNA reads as TGTGCCAGCAGTCCCATTGCAGCGGGAGAGGTATACGAGCAGTACGTC.

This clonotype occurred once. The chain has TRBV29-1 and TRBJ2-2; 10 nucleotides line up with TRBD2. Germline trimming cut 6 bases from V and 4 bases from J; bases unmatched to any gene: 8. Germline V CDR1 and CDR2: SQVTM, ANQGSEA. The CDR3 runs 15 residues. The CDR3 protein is CSVRVASGSTGELFF. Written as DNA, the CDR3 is TGCAGCGTGAGAGTGGCTAGCGGGAGCACCGGGGAGCTGTTTTTT.

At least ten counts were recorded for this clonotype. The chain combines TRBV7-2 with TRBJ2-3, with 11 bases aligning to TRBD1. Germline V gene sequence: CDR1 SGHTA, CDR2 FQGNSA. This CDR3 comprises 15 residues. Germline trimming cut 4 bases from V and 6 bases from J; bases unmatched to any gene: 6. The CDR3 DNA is TGTGCCAGCAGCTCCCCGGACAGGGGGCTGGATACGCAGTATTTT. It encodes CASSSPDRGLDTQYF.

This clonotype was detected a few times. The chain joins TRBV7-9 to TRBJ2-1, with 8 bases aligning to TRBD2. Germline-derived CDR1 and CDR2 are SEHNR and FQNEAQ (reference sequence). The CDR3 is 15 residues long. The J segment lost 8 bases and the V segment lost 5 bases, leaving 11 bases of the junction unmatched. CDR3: CASSTRDSGAYEQFF. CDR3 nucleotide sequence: TGTGCCAGCAGCACCCGGGATAGCGGGGCGTATGAGCAGTTCTTC.

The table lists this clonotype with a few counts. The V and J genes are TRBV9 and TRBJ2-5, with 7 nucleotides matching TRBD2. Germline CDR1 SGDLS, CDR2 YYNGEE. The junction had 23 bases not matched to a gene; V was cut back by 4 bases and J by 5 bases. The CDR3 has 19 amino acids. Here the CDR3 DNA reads TGTGCCAGCAGCCAGCCCCTTTACGGGGGAGGGTACGGCCGGGAGACCCAGTACTTC. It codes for CASSQPLYGGGYGRETQYF.

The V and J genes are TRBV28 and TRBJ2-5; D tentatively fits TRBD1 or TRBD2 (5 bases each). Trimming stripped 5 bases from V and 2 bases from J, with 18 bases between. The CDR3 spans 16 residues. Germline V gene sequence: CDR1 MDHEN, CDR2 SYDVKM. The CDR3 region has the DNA TGTGCCAGCAGTACGCTAGAAGGGACCCAACAAGAGACCCAGTACTTC. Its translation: CASSTLEGTQQETQYF.

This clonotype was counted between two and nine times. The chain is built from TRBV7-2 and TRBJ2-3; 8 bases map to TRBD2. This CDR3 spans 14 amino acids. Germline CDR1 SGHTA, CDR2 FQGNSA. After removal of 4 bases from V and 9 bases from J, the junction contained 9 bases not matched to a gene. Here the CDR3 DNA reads TGTGCCAGCAGCTCAGGTAGCGGGACCCCCACGCAGTATTTT. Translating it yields CASSSGSGTPTQYF.

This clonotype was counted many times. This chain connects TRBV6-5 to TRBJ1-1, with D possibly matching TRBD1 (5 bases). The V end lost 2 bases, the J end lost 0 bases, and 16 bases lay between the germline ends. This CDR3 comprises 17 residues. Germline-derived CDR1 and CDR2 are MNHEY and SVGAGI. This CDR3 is CASSYEYTGRMNTEAFF. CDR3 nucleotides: TGTGCCAGCAGTTACGAGTATACGGGACGGATGAACACTGAAGCTTTCTTT.

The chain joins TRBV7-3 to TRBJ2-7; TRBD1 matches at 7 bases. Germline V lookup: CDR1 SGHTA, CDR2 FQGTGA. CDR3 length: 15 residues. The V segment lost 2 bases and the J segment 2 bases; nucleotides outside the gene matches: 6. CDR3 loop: CASSLDPGQPYEQYF. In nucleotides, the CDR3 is TGTGCCAGCAGCTTAGATCCGGGACAGCCCTACGAGCAGTACTTC.

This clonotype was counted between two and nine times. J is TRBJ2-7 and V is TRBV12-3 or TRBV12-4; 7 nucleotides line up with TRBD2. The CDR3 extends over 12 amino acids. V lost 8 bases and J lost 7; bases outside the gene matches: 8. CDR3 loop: CASSMGGGEQYV. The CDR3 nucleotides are TGTGCCAGCTCAATGGGGGGAGGGGAGCAGTACGTC.

The DNA for the CDR3 is TGTGCCAGCAGCCAAGGGACTAGCGGGGCCGAACTGAACACCGGGGAGCTGTTTTTT. Amino acid sequence: CASSQGTSGAELNTGELFF. The genes are TRBV3-1 and TRBJ2-2, with 12 bases matching TRBD2. Germline V gene data show CDR1 as LGHDT and CDR2 as YNNKEL (reference sequence). V lost 1 base and J lost 1; bases outside the gene matches: 7. The CDR3 extends over 19 amino acids.

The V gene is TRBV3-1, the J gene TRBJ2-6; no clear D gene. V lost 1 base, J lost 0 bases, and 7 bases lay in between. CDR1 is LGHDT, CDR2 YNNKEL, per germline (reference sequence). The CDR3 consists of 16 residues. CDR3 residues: CASSQGLASGANVLTF. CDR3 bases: TGTGCCAGCAGCCAAGGGTTGGCCTCTGGGGCCAACGTCCTGACTTTC.

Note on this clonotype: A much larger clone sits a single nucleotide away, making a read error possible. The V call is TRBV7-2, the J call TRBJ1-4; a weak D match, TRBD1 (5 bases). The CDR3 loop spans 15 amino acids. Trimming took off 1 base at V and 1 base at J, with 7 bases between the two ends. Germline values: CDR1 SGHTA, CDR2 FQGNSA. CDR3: CTSSLEGITNEKLFF. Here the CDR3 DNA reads TGTACCAGCAGCTTAGAGGGGATAACTAATGAAAAACTGTTTTTT.

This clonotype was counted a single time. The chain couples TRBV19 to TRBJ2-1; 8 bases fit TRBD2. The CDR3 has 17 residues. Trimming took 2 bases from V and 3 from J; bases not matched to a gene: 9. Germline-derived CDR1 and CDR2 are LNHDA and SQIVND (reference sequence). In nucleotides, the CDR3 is TGTGCCAGTAGTATAACCAGAGCGGGAGCTCACTACAATGAGCAGTTCTTC. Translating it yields CASSITRAGAHYNEQFF. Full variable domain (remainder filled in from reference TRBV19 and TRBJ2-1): DGGITQSPKYLFRKEGQNVTLSCEQNLNHDAMYWYRQDPGQGLRLIYYSQIVNDFQKGDIAEGYSVSREKKESFPLTVTSAQKNPTAFYLCASSITRAGAHYNEQFFGPGTRLTVL.

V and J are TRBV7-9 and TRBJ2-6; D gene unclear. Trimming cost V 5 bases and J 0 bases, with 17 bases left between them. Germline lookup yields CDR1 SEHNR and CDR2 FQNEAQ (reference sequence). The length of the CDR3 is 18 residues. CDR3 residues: CASSEDLIPSSGANVLTF. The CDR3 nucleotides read TGTGCCAGCAGCGAGGACCTGATTCCCAGCTCTGGGGCCAACGTCCTGACTTTC.

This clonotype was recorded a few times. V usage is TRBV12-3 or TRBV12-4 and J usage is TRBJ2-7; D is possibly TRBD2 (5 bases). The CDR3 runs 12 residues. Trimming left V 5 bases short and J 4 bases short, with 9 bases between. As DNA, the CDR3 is TGTGCCAGCAGTGCACTAGGGTACGAGCAGTACTTC. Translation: CASSALGYEQYF.

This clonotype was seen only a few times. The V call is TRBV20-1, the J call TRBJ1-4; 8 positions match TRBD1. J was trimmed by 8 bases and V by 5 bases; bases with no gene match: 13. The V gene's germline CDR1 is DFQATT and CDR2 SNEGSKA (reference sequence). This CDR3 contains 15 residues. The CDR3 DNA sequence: TGCAGTGCTCGAGGATTACAGGGGGTAGGGGAAAAACTGTTTTTT. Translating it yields CSARGLQGVGEKLFF.

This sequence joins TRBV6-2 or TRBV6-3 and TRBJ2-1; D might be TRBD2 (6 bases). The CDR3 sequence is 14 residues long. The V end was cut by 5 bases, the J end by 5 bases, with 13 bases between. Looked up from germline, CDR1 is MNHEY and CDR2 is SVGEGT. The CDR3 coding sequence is TGTGCCAGCAGTGACGCGACTAGTAACAATGAGCAGTTCTTC. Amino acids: CASSDATSNNEQFF.

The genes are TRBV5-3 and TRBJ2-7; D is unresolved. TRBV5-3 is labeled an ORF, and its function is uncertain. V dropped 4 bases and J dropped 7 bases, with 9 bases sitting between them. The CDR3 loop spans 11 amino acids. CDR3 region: CARSLGWEQYV. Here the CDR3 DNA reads TGTGCCAGAAGCCTAGGATGGGAGCAGTACGTC.